Listed here are 32 T cell receptor beta chains from one sample, sequenced in a study of CD8 T cells in ankylosing spondylitis. MiXCR, run by TCRdb on the 5' RACE reads, gives a single entry per CDR3 protein. Of tens of thousands of distinct CDR3 sequences in the sample, approximately 6% were seen once. Specimen: blood, either unsorted or a sorted T cell fraction (not recorded which). The receptors come from a male donor with ankylosing spondylitis or in good health (not recorded which).

This clonotype has at least ten counts. The chain uses TRBV10-3 and TRBJ2-6; the D gene is possibly TRBD1 (6 bases). V was trimmed by 4 bases and J by 0 bases, leaving 13 bases between them. CDR3 length: 17 amino acids. Germline lookup yields CDR1 ENHRY and CDR2 SYGVKD. The CDR3 sequence is CAISGTVIRSGANVLTF. As DNA, the CDR3 is TGTGCCATCAGTGGGACAGTAATCCGCTCTGGGGCCAACGTCCTGACTTTC.

This clonotype was seen at least ten times. The chain carries TRBV5-1 and TRBJ1-2, with TRBD1 as a possible D gene (5 bases). Germline V CDR1 and CDR2: SGHRS, YFSETQ. The CDR3 is 14 residues long. Trimming stripped 5 bases from V and 2 bases from J, with 13 bases between. Here the CDR3 reads CASRFGTENYGYTF. The CDR3 region has the DNA TGCGCCAGCAGATTCGGGACCGAAAACTATGGCTACACCTTC.

Many counts were recorded for this clonotype. The chain combines TRBV6-1 with TRBJ1-3, with D possibly TRBD1 on 5 matching bases. The CDR3 contains 16 residues. Germline CDR1 MNHNS, CDR2 SASEGT. Trimming left V 7 bases short and J 4 bases short, with 20 bases between. CDR3 in amino acids: CASIRTGLTNGNTIYF. The CDR3 nucleotides read TGTGCCAGCATCCGAACGGGGCTCACGAACGGAAACACCATATATTTT.

In DNA, the CDR3 is TGTGCCAGCAGCTTAGGGTTGGGGGGGCATCAAGAGACCCAGTACTTC. This gives the protein CASSLGLGGHQETQYF. The chain is built from TRBV7-8 and TRBJ2-5, with D tentatively TRBD2 (7 bases). The CDR3 extends over 16 amino acids. Trimming removed 1 base from V and 2 bases from J, with 14 bases in between. CDR1 is SGHVS and CDR2 is FQNEAQ in the germline V gene. Full variable domain (missing parts from reference TRBV7-8 and TRBJ2-5): GAGVSQSPRYKVAKRGQDVALRCDPISGHVSLFWYQQALGQGPEFLTYFQNEAQLDKSGLPSDRFFAERPEGSVSTLKIQRTQQEDSAVYLCASSLGLGGHQETQYFGPGTRLLVL.

This clonotype was detected many times. The J gene is TRBJ1-6, the V gene TRBV11-3; no clear D. Germline V gene lookup returns CDR1 SGHNT and CDR2 YENEEA. V was pared by 4 bases and J by 5 bases, with 6 bases between. The CDR3 totals 13 residues. DNA for the CDR3: TGTGCCAGCAGCTCCACCCATAATTCACCCCTCCACTTT. Protein product: CASSSTHNSPLHF.

Many counts were recorded for this clonotype. At one boundary the junction diverges from the germline segment, which might be a read error. The rearrangement joins TRBV7-9 to TRBJ1-1; 7 bases match TRBD1. CDR1 and CDR2 (germline): SEHNR, FQNEAQ (reference sequence). This CDR3 has 14 residues. CDR3 loop: CASSLRQGGAQAFF. Written as DNA, the CDR3 is TGTGCCAGCAGCTTACGACAGGGTGGCGCACAAGCGTTCTTT.

Comment on this clonotype: Lacking the conserved final phenylalanine or tryptophan, this CDR3 likely reflects a read error. Because the CDR3's place on the DNA is in doubt, the DNA is left out and the CDR3 is given as listed by TCRdb. This chain links TRBV5-1 with TRBJ2-7. The CDR3 adds up to 13 amino acids, both ends counted. The germline CDR1 and CDR2 sequences are SGHRS and YFSETQ. CDR3: CASSLGISYEQYS.

This clonotype was detected many times. The gene calls are TRBV5-1 and TRBJ2-5; D is unclear. CDR1 is SGHRS and CDR2 is YFSETQ in the germline V gene. Trimming left V 2 bases short and J 2 bases short, with 4 bases between. This CDR3 contains 12 residues. The DNA for the CDR3 is TGCGCCAGCAGCTTTCAGCAAGAGACCCAGTACTTC. Its protein product is CASSFQQETQYF. Full variable domain (outside the CDR3, taken from reference TRBV5-1 and TRBJ2-5): KAGVTQTPRYLIKTRGQQVTLSCSPISGHRSVSWYQQTPGQGLQFLFEYFSETQRNKGNFPGRFSGRQFSNSRSEMNVSTLELGDSALYLCASSFQQETQYFGPGTRLLVL.

This clonotype was seen at least ten times. The chain has TRBV9 and TRBJ1-5; no clear D. From germline, CDR1 is SGDLS and CDR2 YYNGEE. Trimming stripped 3 bases from V and 9 bases from J, with 16 bases between. This CDR3 has 14 amino acids. The CDR3 DNA follows: TGTGCCAGCAGCGCGAGGGCAACGGGGTGGCCCCAGCATTTT. Amino acids: CASSARATGWPQHF.

This clonotype showed up many times. The chain links TRBV19 to TRBJ2-5, with D unresolved. Germline assignment: CDR1 LNHDA and CDR2 SQIVND (reference sequence). Deletions cut 3 bases from V and 4 bases from J, with 3 bases between. There are 11 residues in the CDR3. This CDR3 is CASSMGETQYF. CDR3 nucleotides: TGTGCCAGTAGTATGGGAGAGACCCAGTACTTC.

This clonotype was detected ten times or more. The rearrangement links TRBV18 to TRBJ2-7; TRBD1 agrees at 7 bases. The CDR3 is 15 residues long. Germline assignment: CDR1 KGHSH and CDR2 LQKENI. J gave up 0 bases and V 3 bases, and 5 bases lay outside the gene matches. The DNA for the CDR3 is TGTGCCAGCTCACCGGCAGGGGGTTACTCCTACGAGCAGTACTTC. Translating gives CASSPAGGYSYEQYF.

This clonotype was observed at least ten times. The chain joins TRBV20-1 to TRBJ2-1; the D gene is possibly TRBD2 (7 bases). Deletions cut 3 bases from V and 9 bases from J, with 21 bases between. The CDR3 has 15 residues. CDR1 and CDR2 from the germline V gene are DFQATT and SNEGSKA (reference sequence). CDR3 nucleotide sequence: TGCAGTGCTAGTTGGGGGGGCCGCGATGTAAGTGAGCAGTTCTTC. Protein: CSASWGGRDVSEQFF.

This clonotype occurred once. A single base separates this from a much larger clone, so it may be a read error. V is TRBV7-9 and J is TRBJ2-2, with 9 bases matching TRBD2. The CDR3 is 16 amino acids. J gave up 3 bases and V 4 bases, and 6 bases lay outside the gene matches. CDR1 SEHNR and CDR2 FQNEAQ come from the germline V gene (reference sequence). The CDR3 DNA follows: TGTGCCAGCAGCTCTCTAGCGGGGACCGACACCGGGGAGCTGTTTTTT. The encoded protein is CASSSLAGTDTGELFF.

Ten or more counts support this clonotype. V and J are TRBV12-3 or TRBV12-4 and TRBJ1-2; a possible D gene is TRBD1 (6 bases). The CDR3 runs 13 residues. The ends were cut back, 3 bases at V and 8 bases at J, with 13 bases in the middle. Written as DNA, the CDR3 is TGTGCCAGCAGTTTTGCCGCGGGGGGCGGCTACACCTTC. Translated, it gives CASSFAAGGGYTF.

This clonotype has a count of ten or more. This chain joins TRBV2 and TRBJ2-3; D gene unclear. Germline V gives CDR1 SNHLY, CDR2 FYNNEI. V lost 5 bases and J 6 bases, leaving 18 bases between the germline ends. There are 15 residues in the CDR3. CDR3 loop: CASSPSFGSVDTQYF. DNA of the CDR3: TGTGCCAGCAGTCCCTCATTCGGCTCCGTGGATACGCAGTATTTT.

This clonotype is termed medium-sized (0.01 to 0.1%). V and J are TRBV5-6 and TRBJ2-7; 7 nucleotides match TRBD1. V was pared by 5 bases and J by 1 base, with 3 bases of the junction left unmatched. Germline CDR1 and CDR2: SGHDT and YYEEEE. The CDR3 runs 13 residues. Here the CDR3 reads CASRPQGSYEQYF. Here the CDR3 DNA reads TGTGCCAGCAGGCCACAGGGGTCCTACGAGCAGTACTTC.

This clonotype was counted many times. This chain links TRBV6-5 with TRBJ2-1, with TRBD2 matching 7 bases. Losses at the gene ends were 4 bases for V and 0 bases for J; bases not matched to a gene: 0. From germline, CDR1 is MNHEY and CDR2 SVGAGI. CDR3 size: 14 residues. The CDR3: CASSWGGSYNEQFF. As DNA, the CDR3 is TGTGCCAGCAGTTGGGGGGGCTCCTACAATGAGCAGTTCTTC.

In this sample, this clonotype turned up many times. The CDR3 protein is CASSAWDIRNTEAFF. For the CDR3, the DNA is TGTGCCAGCTCAGCTTGGGACATACGGAACACTGAAGCTTTCTTT. This sequence joins TRBV18 and TRBJ1-1; D may be TRBD1 (6 bases). V was trimmed by 5 bases and J by 1 base, leaving 14 bases between them. CDR1 and CDR2 (germline): KGHSH, LQKENI. The CDR3 extends over 15 amino acids.

This clonotype has ten or more counts. V usage is TRBV20-1 and J usage is TRBJ2-1, with D uncertain. From germline, CDR1 is DFQATT and CDR2 SNEGSKA (reference sequence). The V end lost 3 bases, the J end lost 5 bases, and 11 bases lay between the germline ends. This CDR3 has 13 amino acids. The CDR3 DNA sequence: TGCAGTGCTAGTTTGGATACGGACAATGAGCAGTTCTTC. Its translation is CSASLDTDNEQFF.

This clonotype has a count of ten or more. The J gene is TRBJ2-1, the V gene TRBV30, with 9 bases that match TRBD2. The ends lost 5 bases at V and 10 bases at J; junction bases unmatched: 9. This CDR3 contains 13 residues. Germline CDR1 reads GTSNPN; CDR2 reads SVGIG (reference sequence). The CDR3 loop reads CAWSSNSGREQFF. For the CDR3, the DNA is TGTGCCTGGTCCTCGAATAGCGGGAGAGAGCAGTTCTTC.

This clonotype was detected ten times or more. The chain is built from TRBV5-1 and TRBJ2-2; 7 positions match TRBD1. CDR1 is SGHRS, CDR2 YFSETQ, per germline. This CDR3 is 14 amino acids long. After removal of 4 bases from V and 5 bases from J, the junction contained 5 bases not matched to a gene. The CDR3 is CASSLTGTTGELFF. CDR3 DNA: TGCGCCAGCAGCCTGACAGGGACAACCGGGGAGCTGTTTTTT.

This clonotype was recorded many times. The chain uses TRBV12-3 or TRBV12-4 and TRBJ2-1; D remains unclear. The CDR3 has 11 residues. The germline V and J ends were trimmed by 5 bases and 5 bases, with 4 bases remaining between them. The CDR3 nucleotides are TGTGCCAGCAGTCCCGACAATGAGCAGTTCTTC. Translated: CASSPDNEQFF.

The sample holds many counts of this clonotype. V is TRBV19 and J is TRBJ2-1; the D gene is possibly TRBD2 (6 bases). Germline CDR1 LNHDA, CDR2 SQIVND (reference sequence). This CDR3 has 15 amino acids. The germline V and J ends were trimmed by 4 bases and 7 bases, with 17 bases remaining between them. The CDR3 loop reads CASSTSDYKGNEQFF. CDR3 coding DNA: TGTGCCAGTAGTACCTCGGACTATAAAGGGAATGAGCAGTTCTTC. Supplemented by reference TRBV19 and TRBJ2-1, the full variable domain reads DGGITQSPKYLFRKEGQNVTLSCEQNLNHDAMYWYRQDPGQGLRLIYYSQIVNDFQKGDIAEGYSVSREKKESFPLTVTSAQKNPTAFYLCASSTSDYKGNEQFFGPGTRLTVL.

This clonotype was detected many times. The chain couples TRBV5-1 to TRBJ2-5; 10 bases agree with TRBD2. Germline V gene data show CDR1 as SGHRS and CDR2 as YFSETQ. The ends lost 4 bases at V and 2 bases at J; junction bases unmatched: 5. This CDR3 is 15 amino acids long. CDR3 loop: CASSLGTSVQETQYF. Written as DNA, the CDR3 is TGCGCCAGCAGCCTAGGGACTAGCGTACAAGAGACCCAGTACTTC.

The sample holds many counts of this clonotype. The V call is TRBV9, the J call TRBJ2-2; D is possibly TRBD2 (6 bases). Germline values: CDR1 SGDLS, CDR2 YYNGEE. The CDR3 is 16 amino acids. The V end lost 0 bases, the J end lost 2 bases, and 11 bases lay between the germline ends. The CDR3 region is CASSVGGSGNTGELFF. CDR3 in DNA: TGTGCCAGCAGCGTAGGGGGTAGCGGAAACACCGGGGAGCTGTTTTTT.

This clonotype appeared many times. This chain links TRBV4-3 with TRBJ2-2, with 8 bases aligning to TRBD2. J gave up 0 bases and V 0 bases, and 9 bases lay outside the gene matches. This CDR3 comprises 19 residues. CDR1 and CDR2 (germline): LGHNA, YSLEER. The CDR3 DNA reads TGCGCCAGCAGCCAAGAAAGCTTGCGGGGACTAGCGAACACCGGGGAGCTGTTTTTT. It encodes CASSQESLRGLANTGELFF.

In the case of this clonotype: A much bigger clone sits one base away, suggesting this may be a read error. This chain joins TRBV5-6 and TRBJ2-6, with D perhaps matching TRBD1 (5 bases). Per the germline V gene, CDR1 is SGHDT and CDR2 is YYEEEE. The length of the CDR3 is 15 residues. The CDR3 region is CASSLRVSGASVLTF. For the CDR3, the DNA is TGTGCCAGCAGCTTGCGGGTCTCTGGGGCCAGCGTCCTGACTTTC.

This clonotype was picked up many times. The chain couples TRBV7-2 to TRBJ1-6; D not resolved. Germline V gene sequence: CDR1 SGHTA, CDR2 FQGNSA. Deletions cut 0 bases from V and 13 bases from J, with 7 bases between. CDR3 length: 12 residues. CDR3 residues: CASSLAESPLHF. CDR3 nucleotides: TGTGCCAGCAGCTTAGCGGAAAGTCCCCTCCACTTT. Filled out from reference TRBV7-2 and TRBJ1-6, the complete variable domain reads GAGVSQSPSNKVTEKGKDVELRCDPISGHTALYWYRQSLGQGLEFLIYFQGNSAPDKSGLPSDRFSAERTGGSVSTLTIQRTQQEDSAVYLCASSLAESPLHFGNGTRLTVT.

This clonotype was seen repeatedly, ten times or more. The chain links TRBV4-1 to TRBJ2-2, with D possibly TRBD1 on 6 matching bases. CDR1 and CDR2 (germline): MGHRA, YSYEKL. Trimming stripped 3 bases from V and 6 bases from J, with 20 bases between. The CDR3 is 17 residues long. CDR3 residues: CASSHPTGSPLAGELFF. The DNA of the CDR3 is TGCGCCAGCAGCCATCCAACAGGGTCCCCCTTAGCCGGGGAGCTGTTTTTT.

This clonotype was seen at least ten times. In nucleotides, the CDR3 is TGTGCCAGCAGCTCTCAGGGGGGGGCCCGGCAAGAGACCCAGTACTTC. This encodes CASSSQGGARQETQYF. The chain recombines TRBV7-9 with TRBJ2-5, with D perhaps assigned TRBD1 or TRBD2 (7 bases each). Germline values: CDR1 SEHNR, CDR2 FQNEAQ (reference sequence). V lost 4 bases and J lost 2, with 17 bases in between. The CDR3 has 16 amino acids.

This clonotype was detected many times. The V and J genes are TRBV4-3 and TRBJ2-5, with 9 positions matching TRBD1. CDR1 is LGHNA and CDR2 is YSLEER in the germline V gene. This CDR3 has 18 amino acids. V shed 1 base, J shed 1 base, and the junction held 10 bases outside the gene matches. In nucleotides, the CDR3 is TGCGCCAGCAGCCAAGGAATCGGGACAGGGTGGTCCCAAGAGACCCAGTACTTC. It codes for CASSQGIGTGWSQETQYF.

Many counts were recorded for this clonotype. The chain recombines TRBV5-6 with TRBJ2-1, with 9 bases lining up with TRBD2. Germline values: CDR1 SGHDT, CDR2 YYEEEE. This CDR3 has 22 amino acids. V lost 1 base, J lost 0 bases, and 20 bases stayed unmatched. The CDR3 is CASSLYFFGASGDPSSYNEQFF. CDR3 sequence (DNA): TGTGCCAGCAGCTTGTATTTTTTTGGGGCTAGCGGGGACCCCAGCTCCTACAATGAGCAGTTCTTC.